This T cell receptor beta chain was obtained from a study of cytomegalovirus exposure and HLA in healthy donors. Study results and limitations: Sequencing depth across donors, presence/absence analyses assumed, was roughly uniform. It was reported that TCR beta sequences correctly inferred the HLA-A and HLA-B alleles for most subjects. A later analysis linked a missense variant in DCLRE1C to the trimming of TCR beta V and J genes.

It was with 60 Vbeta and 13 Jbeta primers that the PCR ran. As originally analysed: Unique TCR beta chains totaled some 80 million in a later count, with roughly 10 million of them shared. The method was immunoSEQ multiplex PCR; TCRdb's version includes in-frame clones alone and lacks a portion of them. The V and J calls and the clone size are those of that table, but D and trimming were determined from the DNA. The data hold 150,000 to 200,000 clones, with 65% to 85% observed a single time. For this clone: The antigen is not known.

Sequenced material: PBMCs. The clonotype was recovered from a man aged 55 to 70 in good health and CMV-seronegative.

As DNA, the CDR3 is TGTGCCAGCAGAACAGGTTGGGCGACAGATACGCAGTATTTT. It is translated as CASRTGWATDTQYF. This chain connects TRBV6-1 to TRBJ2-3; D perhaps matches TRBD1 (5 bases). V lost 6 bases to trimming and J lost 3 bases, with 13 bases between them. The CDR3 consists of 14 residues. The germline V gene has CDR1 MNHNS and CDR2 SASEGT.